The 15 T cell receptor beta chains below all came from one sample that was sequenced in a study of regulatory T cells in long-lasting Graves disease. Time point defined: newly diagnosed GD, antithyroid drugs for less than 3 months. Researchers made the TCR library from RNA that was extracted from PBMCs. Sequencing libraries for TCR beta were prepared with iRepertoire HTBI primers and Arm-PCR of CDR3 regions. TCRdb re-analysed the multiplex PCR reads in MiXCR, keeping a single row per CDR3 protein. The sample has about 440,000 distinct CDR3 sequences, around 15% seen once. The data also belong to a second study, concerning T cells in Graves' hyperthyroidism and ophthalmopathy.

The source was peripheral blood mononuclear cells (PBMCs), collected at new diagnosis, from a patient treated with antithyroid drugs. Every receptor here comes from a woman younger than 30 with Graves disease.

In its sample, this clonotype was seen many times. V gene TRBV20-1 combines with J gene TRBJ2-3; D might be TRBD1 or TRBD2, each matching 5 bases. V was clipped by 1 base and J by 2 bases, with 13 bases between them. CDR3 length equals 15 residues. Germline V gives CDR1 DFQATT, CDR2 SNEGSKA (reference sequence). The CDR3: CSARGTLGLTDTQYF. In DNA, the CDR3 is TGCAGTGCTAGAGGGACTCTGGGGCTCACAGATACGCAGTATTTT.

This clonotype was counted at least ten times. The rearrangement links TRBV6-1 to TRBJ1-5; D may be TRBD1 (6 bases). With 5 bases removed from V and 0 bases from J, the gap between germline ends came to 14 bases. CDR1 and CDR2 (germline): MNHNS, SASEGT. The CDR3 runs 16 residues. This chain's CDR3 is CASSPTGTYSNQPQHF. The CDR3 nucleotides read TGTGCCAGCAGTCCCACCGGGACATATAGCAATCAGCCCCAGCATTTT.

This clonotype turned up a few times. The chain couples TRBV27 to TRBJ1-1; 7 nucleotides align to TRBD1. This CDR3 comprises 15 residues. V trimming: 0 bases; J trimming: 5 bases; junction bases outside the gene matches: 6. In germline, CDR1 is MNHEY, CDR2 SMNVEV (reference sequence). CDR3 sequence (DNA): TGTGCCAGCAGTTTATCGAACAGGGGAAGGACTGAAGCTTTCTTT. Protein: CASSLSNRGRTEAFF.

This clonotype has at least ten counts. CDR3 amino acids: CASSPRLAGGPMVQFF. CDR3 bases: TGTGCCAGCAGTCCGCGACTAGCGGGAGGGCCGATGGTACAGTTCTTC. The chain is built from TRBV27 and TRBJ2-1, with TRBD2 matching over 14 bases. Trimming took 5 bases from V and 13 from J; bases not matched to a gene: 13. The CDR3 has 16 amino acids. The germline gives CDR1 MNHEY, CDR2 SMNVEV (reference sequence).

This clonotype was picked up many times. This chain joins TRBV7-3 and TRBJ2-3, with D maybe TRBD2 (5 bases). Per the germline V gene, CDR1 is SGHTA and CDR2 is FQGTGA. Trimming pared 3 bases from V and 6 bases from J, leaving 13 bases between. This CDR3 spans 14 amino acids. The CDR3 nucleotides read TGTGCCAGCAGCTTTGGTGGACGCGGGGATACGCAGTATTTT. Encoded protein: CASSFGGRGDTQYF.

The chain is built from TRBV6-2 or TRBV6-3 and TRBJ2-3; D possibly uses TRBD1 or TRBD2 (5 bases each). Trimming removed 5 bases from V and 2 bases from J, with 14 bases in between. The CDR3 is 15 amino acids. Germline assignment: CDR1 MNHEY and CDR2 SVGEGT. CDR3 in amino acids: CASSEGDVPTDTQYF. The CDR3 DNA reads as TGTGCCAGCAGTGAAGGGGACGTACCCACAGATACGCAGTATTTT.

This rearrangement joins TRBV27 to TRBJ2-1, with a weak D call TRBD2 (7 bases). The germline V gene has CDR1 MNHEY and CDR2 SMNVEV (reference sequence). V lost 9 bases and J 0 bases, leaving 12 bases between the germline ends. The CDR3 totals 14 residues. The CDR3 DNA sequence: TGTGCCAGTCTAAGGGGGGGCTCCTACAATGAGCAGTTCTTC. Translated, it gives CASLRGGSYNEQFF.

The V gene is TRBV29-1, the J gene TRBJ1-2, with D perhaps TRBD1 (5 bases). The CDR3 covers 13 residues. CDR1 and CDR2 (germline): SQVTM, ANQGSEA. Trimming cost V 7 bases and J 5 bases, with 17 bases left between them. CDR3 sequence: CSARRDPGYGYTF. The DNA for the CDR3 is TGCAGCGCCCGAAGGGACCCTGGGTATGGCTACACCTTC.

The table lists this clonotype with many counts. V usage is TRBV27 and J usage is TRBJ1-5, with TRBD1 identical over 7 bases. This CDR3 region has 14 residues. Germline values: CDR1 MNHEY, CDR2 SMNVEV (reference sequence). With 3 bases clipped from V and 5 bases from J, the junction kept 4 bases outside the gene matches. The CDR3 nucleotides are TGTGCCAGCAGTTTGGACAGGATCGATCAGCCCCAGCATTTT. This sequence encodes CASSLDRIDQPQHF.

CDR3 sequence: CASSLWGQNPDRDYGYTF. As DNA, the CDR3 is TGTGCCAGCAGTTTGTGGGGCCAAAACCCCGACAGGGACTATGGCTACACCTTC. The chain employs TRBV27 and TRBJ1-2, with 7 bases identical to TRBD1. The CDR3 has 18 residues. CDR1 is MNHEY, CDR2 SMNVEV, per germline (reference sequence). The junction had 16 bases not matched to a gene; V was cut back by 3 bases and J by 3 bases.

There are many counts of this clonotype. The chain carries TRBV3-1 and TRBJ2-1, with 7 nucleotides matching TRBD2. CDR3 length: 15 residues. V dropped 2 bases and J dropped 5; count of bases not matched to a gene: 6. In germline, CDR1 is LGHDT, CDR2 YNNKEL (reference sequence). Here the CDR3 reads CASSQWVTSNNEQFF. CDR3 nucleotides: TGTGCCAGCAGCCAATGGGTGACTAGCAACAATGAGCAGTTCTTC.

This clonotype showed up many times. This chain connects TRBV24-1 to TRBJ2-7; 7 bases are shared with TRBD1. This CDR3 region has 15 residues. Germline V gene lookup returns CDR1 KGHDR and CDR2 SFDVKD. The V and J ends lost 4 bases and 3 bases, in that order; junction bases with no gene match: 8. As DNA, the CDR3 is TGTGCCACCAGTGAGTCCGGGACAGCAAACTACGAGCAGTACTTC. This translates into CATSESGTANYEQYF.

V gene TRBV7-6 combines with J gene TRBJ2-1, with D hard to call. The V and J ends lost 1 base and 10 bases respectively, with 8 bases between them. CDR3 length: 12 amino acids. Germline CDR1 reads SGHVS; CDR2 reads FNYEAQ. In DNA form, the CDR3 reads TGTGCCAGCAGCTTAGGTTGGGCAGAGCAGTTCTTC. It is translated as CASSLGWAEQFF.

The gene calls are TRBV20-1 and TRBJ2-1; 9 bases map to TRBD2. This CDR3 spans 17 amino acids. After removal of 4 bases from V and 0 bases from J, the junction contained 10 bases not matched to a gene. From germline, CDR1 is DFQATT and CDR2 SNEGSKA (reference sequence). CDR3 region: CSAKGGGRAPSYNEQFF. In DNA, the CDR3 is TGCAGTGCTAAGGGGGGCGGGAGGGCCCCCTCCTACAATGAGCAGTTCTTC.

The sample holds a few counts of this clonotype. The chain uses TRBV9 and TRBJ1-4; D is ambiguous. The CDR3 is 15 amino acids. Germline CDR1 is SGDLS and CDR2 is YYNGEE. Trimming shortened V by 0 bases and J by 3 bases, and 9 bases separated the two germline ends. The CDR3 loop is CASSVGAQANEKLFF. The CDR3 DNA follows: TGTGCCAGCAGCGTAGGGGCCCAGGCTAATGAAAAACTGTTTTTT.